These 19 T cell receptor beta chains were sequenced from one sample in a study of prognosis after radiotherapy for stage I lung cancer. TCR beta CDR3 amplification from genomic DNA was performed by two-round multiplex PCR. Gene-specific primers for each TRBV and TRBJ gene drove first-round PCR. TCRdb re-called the multiplex PCR reads with MiXCR, one entry per CDR3 protein. The sample lists fewer than 25,000 distinct CDR3 sequences; around 40% were seen once. This specimen was PBMCs, taken before or after stereotactic body radiation therapy (not recorded which). The receptor set was obtained from a donor at least 50 years old with non-small cell lung cancer.

This clonotype showed up just a few times. Just one base apart from a much larger clone, this may be a read error. The chain is built from TRBV20-1 and TRBJ2-7; the D gene could be TRBD1 or TRBD2 (5 bases each). Trimming pared 6 bases from V and 6 bases from J, leaving 12 bases between. Germline CDR1 reads DFQATT; CDR2 reads SNEGSKA (reference sequence). The CDR3 spans 11 residues. This CDR3 reads CSAGETVEQYF. The CDR3 DNA reads as TGCAGTGCAGGGGAGACAGTCGAGCAGTACTTC.

This clonotype is medium-sized. V usage is TRBV6-4 and J usage is TRBJ2-3, with 8 bases fitting TRBD1. This CDR3 is 15 amino acids long. V lost 10 bases and J lost 2; bases outside the gene matches: 11. Germline V gene data show CDR1 as MRHNA and CDR2 as SNTAGT. The CDR3 DNA sequence: TGTGCCACCACTCCAGTGGGACAGGTCACAGATACGCAGTATTTT. It translates to CATTPVGQVTDTQYF.

This clonotype was counted many times. The chain employs TRBV3-2 and TRBJ2-7; the listed D gene, TRBD2, was not tested against the DNA. TRBV3-2 is reported as a pseudogene. This CDR3 contains 14 residues. The CDR3 nucleotides read TGTGCCAGCAGCCCCCGGCGGGAGTGCTACGAGCAGTACTTC. It codes for CASSPRRECYEQYF.

This clonotype is termed medium-sized. The chain uses TRBV28 and TRBJ2-7; 7 bases map to TRBD2. The CDR3 is 15 residues long. Germline CDR1 is MDHEN and CDR2 is SYDVKM. After removal of 6 bases from V and 0 bases from J, the junction contained 8 bases not matched to a gene. Here the CDR3 DNA reads TGTGCCAGCAGCCCGGCTAGCGGCAACTCCTACGAGCAGTACTTC. Translating it yields CASSPASGNSYEQYF.

This clonotype was observed once. The rearrangement uses TRBV6-2 or TRBV6-3 and TRBJ2-3, with D unresolved. Germline V gene sequence: CDR1 MNHEY, CDR2 SVGEGT. V lost 6 bases and J lost 4, with 14 bases in between. The CDR3 runs to 14 residues. The DNA of the CDR3 is TGTGCCAGCAGCCCAACATGGTTATCAGATACGCAGTATTTT. Its protein is CASSPTWLSDTQYF.

This clonotype appeared a single time. A read error may explain this, as a much larger clone is one base away. The V and J genes are TRBV7-9 and TRBJ2-1; D remains unclear. V lost 1 base and J lost 7, with 5 bases in between. The length of the CDR3 is 12 residues. Germline CDR1 reads SEHNR; CDR2 reads FQNEAQ (reference sequence). CDR3 amino acids: CASSLVPNEQFF. The CDR3, as DNA: TGTGCCAGCAGCTTAGTTCCTAATGAGCAGTTCTTC.

The chain uses TRBV7-2 and TRBJ2-5; 10 positions match TRBD2. The CDR3 has 15 amino acids. Germline loops: CDR1 SGHTA, CDR2 FQGNSA. J was trimmed by 2 bases and V by 3 bases; bases with no gene match: 3. In nucleotides, the CDR3 is TGTGCCAGCAGCTTTACTAGCGGGAATCAAGAGACCCAGTACTTC. It translates to CASSFTSGNQETQYF.

The chain combines TRBV10-3 with TRBJ2-3, with TRBD2 matching over 9 bases. Germline assignment: CDR1 ENHRY and CDR2 SYGVKD. The CDR3 is 15 residues long. V lost 4 bases, J lost 5 bases, and 7 bases stayed unmatched. The CDR3: CAISVGGRAVDTQYF. In DNA form, the CDR3 reads TGTGCCATCAGTGTTGGCGGGAGGGCCGTAGATACGCAGTATTTT.

The chain employs TRBV11-3 and TRBJ1-3; D is unclear. The CDR3 is made up of 17 amino acids. V dropped 10 bases and J dropped 0 bases, with 22 bases sitting between them. Germline V CDR1 and CDR2: SGHNT, YENEEA. CDR3 sequence reads: CATPAPGSWDSGNTIYF. CDR3 sequence (DNA): TGTGCCACCCCCGCGCCCGGCTCATGGGACTCTGGAAACACCATATATTTT.

This rearrangement joins TRBV28 to TRBJ2-2; tentatively, D is TRBD1 (6 bases). Germline loops: CDR1 MDHEN, CDR2 SYDVKM. V dropped 6 bases and J dropped 3 bases, with 14 bases sitting between them. This CDR3 comprises 15 residues. CDR3 DNA sequence: TGTGCCAGCAGCCAGGGGCAAGGGTACACCGGGGAGCTGTTTTTT. The encoded protein is CASSQGQGYTGELFF.

This clonotype was counted at least ten times. An end of the junction differs from the germline gene, which may be a read error. The V gene is TRBV6-9, the J gene TRBJ1-4, with unresolved D. The CDR3 has 15 amino acids. Germline V gene lookup returns CDR1 MNHGY and CDR2 SVAAGI. The CDR3 DNA sequence: TGTGCCAGCAGTTACTCAGGAGATCCGTTTGAACAACTGTTTTTT. Encoded protein: CASSYSGDPFEQLFF.

By its share, this clonotype is medium-sized. The chain links TRBV6-1 to TRBJ2-3; D is possibly TRBD2 (5 bases). This CDR3 spans 16 amino acids. CDR1 is MNHNS and CDR2 is SASEGT in the germline V gene. Trimming left V 7 bases short and J 2 bases short, with 19 bases between. The CDR3 spells CASTRRGVGNTDTQYF. The CDR3 DNA follows: TGTGCCAGCACCAGACGGGGTGTAGGGAACACAGATACGCAGTATTTT.

In this sample, this clonotype turned up many times. The genes are TRBV28 and TRBJ2-5; 11 nucleotides line up with TRBD2. V lost 5 bases, J lost 3 bases, and 8 bases stayed unmatched. The length of the CDR3 is 16 residues. Germline V gene lookup returns CDR1 MDHEN and CDR2 SYDVKM. CDR3 DNA: TGTGCCAGCAGTCCCCTACTAGCGGGAGACGAAGAGACCCAGTACTTC. It is translated as CASSPLLAGDEETQYF.

Many counts were recorded for this clonotype. A read error may explain this, as a much larger clone is one base away. CDR3 sequence (DNA): TGTGCCACAAGACGCGGGGACAAATGCACCGGGGAGCTGTTTTTT. It specifies CATRRGDKCTGELFF. V gene TRBV6-1 combines with J gene TRBJ2-2, with D perhaps TRBD1 or TRBD2 (6 bases each). The CDR3 spans 15 residues. Trimming stripped 10 bases from V and 4 bases from J, with 19 bases between. Germline V gene lookup returns CDR1 MNHNS and CDR2 SASEGT.

As for this clonotype: This likely came from a read error, as a far larger clone is one base away. The chain employs TRBV6-8 and TRBJ2-1; 9 bases are shared with TRBD1. The CDR3 consists of 18 residues. CDR1 is MNHGY and CDR2 is SAAAGT in the germline V gene. The V segment lost 5 bases and the J segment 7 bases; nucleotides outside the gene matches: 18. CDR3 nucleotide sequence: TGTGCCAGCAGTCAAACAGGGGGCGTTGGGAGGGAAAAGAATGAGCAGTTCTTC. Protein: CASSQTGGVGREKNEQFF.

This clonotype has at least ten counts. The V call is TRBV4-3, the J call TRBJ2-1, with D perhaps matching TRBD2 (6 bases). This CDR3 comprises 18 residues. Trimming cost V 0 bases and J 7 bases, with 22 bases left between them. The V gene's germline CDR1 is LGHNA and CDR2 YSLEER. CDR3 sequence reads: CASSQEIGTGEVVNEQFF. Written as DNA, the CDR3 is TGCGCCAGCAGCCAAGAAATTGGAACGGGAGAAGTTGTGAATGAGCAGTTCTTC.

This clonotype was observed many times. The CDR3 DNA sequence: TGCAGTGCTAGAGATATGGGGGATGGCACAGATACGCAGTATTTT. Its translation is CSARDMGDGTDTQYF. The V gene is TRBV20-1, the J gene TRBJ2-3; D possibly matches TRBD1 or TRBD2 (5 bases each). The CDR3 sequence is 15 residues long. Trimming pared 0 bases from V and 1 base from J, leaving 11 bases between. CDR1 is DFQATT, CDR2 SNEGSKA, per germline (reference sequence).

This clonotype appeared many times. This chain uses TRBV2 with TRBJ2-7, with 9 positions matching TRBD2. The CDR3 is made up of 12 amino acids. In germline, CDR1 is SNHLY, CDR2 FYNNEI. After removal of 6 bases from V and 6 bases from J, the junction contained 3 bases not matched to a gene. The CDR3 sequence is CASRFSGGEQYF. The CDR3 DNA reads as TGTGCCAGCAGATTTAGCGGGGGCGAGCAGTACTTC. The full variable domain, in which reference TRBV2 and TRBJ2-7 provide the parts outside the CDR3, is EPEVTQTPSHQVTQMGQEVILRCVPISNHLYFYWYRQILGQKVEFLVSFYNNEISEKSEIFDDQFSVERPDGSNFTLKIRSTKLEDSAMYFCASRFSGGEQYFGPGTRLTVT.

Ten or more counts support this clonotype. The CDR3 sequence is CAWRNRNTEAFF. CDR3 sequence (DNA): TGTGCCTGGAGGAACAGGAACACTGAAGCTTTCTTT. J is TRBJ1-1 and V is TRBV30, with unresolved D. Trimming took 3 bases from V and 1 from J, leaving 6 bases between them. CDR1 and CDR2 (germline): GTSNPN, SVGIG (reference sequence). The CDR3 totals 12 residues.